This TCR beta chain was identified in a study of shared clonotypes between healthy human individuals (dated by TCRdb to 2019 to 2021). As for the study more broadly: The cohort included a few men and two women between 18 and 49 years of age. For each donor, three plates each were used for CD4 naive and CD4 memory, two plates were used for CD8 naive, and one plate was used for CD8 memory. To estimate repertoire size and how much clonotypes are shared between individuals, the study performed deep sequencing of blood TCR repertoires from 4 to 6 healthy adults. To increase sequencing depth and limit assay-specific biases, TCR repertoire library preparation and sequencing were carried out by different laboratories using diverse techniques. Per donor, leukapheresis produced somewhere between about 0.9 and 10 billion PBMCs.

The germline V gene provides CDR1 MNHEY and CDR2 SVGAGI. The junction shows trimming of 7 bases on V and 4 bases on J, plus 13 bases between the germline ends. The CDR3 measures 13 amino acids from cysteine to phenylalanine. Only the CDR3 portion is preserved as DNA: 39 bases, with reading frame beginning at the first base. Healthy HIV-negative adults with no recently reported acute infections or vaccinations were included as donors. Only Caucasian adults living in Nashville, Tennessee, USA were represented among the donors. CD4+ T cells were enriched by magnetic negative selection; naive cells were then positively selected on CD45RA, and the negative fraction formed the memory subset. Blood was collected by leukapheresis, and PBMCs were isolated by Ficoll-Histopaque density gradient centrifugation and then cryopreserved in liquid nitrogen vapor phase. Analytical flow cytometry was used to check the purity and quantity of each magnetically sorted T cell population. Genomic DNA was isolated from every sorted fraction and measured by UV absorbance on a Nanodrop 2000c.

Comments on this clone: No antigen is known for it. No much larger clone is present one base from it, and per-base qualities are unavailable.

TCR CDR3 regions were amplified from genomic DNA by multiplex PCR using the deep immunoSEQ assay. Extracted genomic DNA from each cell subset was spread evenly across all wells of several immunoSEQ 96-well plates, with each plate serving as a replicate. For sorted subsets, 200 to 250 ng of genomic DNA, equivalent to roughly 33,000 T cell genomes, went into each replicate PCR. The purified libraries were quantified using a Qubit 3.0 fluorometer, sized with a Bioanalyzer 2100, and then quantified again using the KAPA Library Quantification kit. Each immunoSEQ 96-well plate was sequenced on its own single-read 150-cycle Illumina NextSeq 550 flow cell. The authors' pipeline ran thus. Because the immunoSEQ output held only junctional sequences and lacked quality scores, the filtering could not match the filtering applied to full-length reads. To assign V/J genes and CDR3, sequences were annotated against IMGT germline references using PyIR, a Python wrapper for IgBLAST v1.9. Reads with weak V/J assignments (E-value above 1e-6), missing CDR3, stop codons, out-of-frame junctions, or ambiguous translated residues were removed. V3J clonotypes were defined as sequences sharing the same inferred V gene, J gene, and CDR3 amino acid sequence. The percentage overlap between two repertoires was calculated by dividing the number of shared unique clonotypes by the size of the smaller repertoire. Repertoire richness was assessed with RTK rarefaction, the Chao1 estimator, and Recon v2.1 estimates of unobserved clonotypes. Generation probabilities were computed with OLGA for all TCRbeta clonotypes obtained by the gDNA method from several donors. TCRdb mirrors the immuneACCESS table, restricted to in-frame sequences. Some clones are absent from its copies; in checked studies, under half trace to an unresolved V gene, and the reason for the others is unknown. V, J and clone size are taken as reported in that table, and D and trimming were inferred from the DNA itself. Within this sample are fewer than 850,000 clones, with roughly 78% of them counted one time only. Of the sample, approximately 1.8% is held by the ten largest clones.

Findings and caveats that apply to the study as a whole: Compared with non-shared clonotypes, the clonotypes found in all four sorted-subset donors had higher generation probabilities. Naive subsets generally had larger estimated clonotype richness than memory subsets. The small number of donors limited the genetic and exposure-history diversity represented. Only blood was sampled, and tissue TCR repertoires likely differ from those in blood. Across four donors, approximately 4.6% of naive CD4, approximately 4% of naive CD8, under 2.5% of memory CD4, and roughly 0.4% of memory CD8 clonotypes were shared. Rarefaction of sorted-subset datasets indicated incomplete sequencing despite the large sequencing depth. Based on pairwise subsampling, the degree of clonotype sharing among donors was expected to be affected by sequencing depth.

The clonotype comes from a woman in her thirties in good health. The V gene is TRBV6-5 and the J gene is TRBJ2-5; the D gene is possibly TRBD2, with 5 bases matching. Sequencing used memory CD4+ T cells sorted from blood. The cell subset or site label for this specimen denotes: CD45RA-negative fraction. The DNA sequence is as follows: TGTGCCAGCACCAGACCGGGGTCAGAGACCCAGTACTTC. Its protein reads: CASTRPGSETQYF.